This T cell receptor beta chain stems from a study of CD8 T cells in ankylosing spondylitis (dated by TCRdb to the late 2010s). About the study as a whole: To find TCR variants linked to disease, the study profiled T cell receptor beta repertoires in ankylosing spondylitis patients and healthy donors. In total, the full study cohort was made up of 95 to 110 healthy donors and some 26 ankylosing spondylitis patients. Peripheral blood was sampled, and synovial fluid was additionally collected from ankylosing spondylitis patients. Results and caveats for the whole study, not just this receptor: A TCR beta motif of several highly homologous amino acid variants appeared characteristic of blood from ankylosing spondylitis patients. In peripheral blood, the disease-linked clones were found at relatively low frequencies and had a CD8+ phenotype. Some motif variants were previously reported in synovial fluid and blood of reactive arthritis patients, suggesting common disease-initiation mechanisms. Significant enrichment of the disease-linked clones was reported in matched synovial fluid samples from ankylosing spondylitis patients.

From the cysteine up to the phenylalanine, the CDR3 has a length of 15 residues. Only the CDR3 DNA is retained, 45 bases long and in frame from the first base. The trim is 3 bases for V and 2 bases for J, with a gap of 12 bases between the germline ends. Data came from an Illumina HiSeq 2500. Quantitative 5'-RACE with molecular barcodes was used to prepare TCR beta libraries. The paper's processing steps were these. Disease-linked TCR variants were identified with a new computational method built on a probabilistic model of VDJ rearrangement. TCRdb handled the public reads itself, with Q25 trimming in fastp and clone calling in MiXCR, and kept productive beta chains. Here each entry gathers all rows of one CDR3 protein and keeps the most common genes and DNA. The authors' filters were not applied to this entry. The sample records 250,000 to 300,000 distinct CDR3 sequences, 20% of which are singletons. Of the sample, 7.5% to 9% is held by the ten largest clones.

For this clonotype: Its specific antigen is unknown. No clone much larger than this one lies a single base away; base qualities are absent.

This chain is built from TRBV12-3 or TRBV12-4 and TRBJ2-3, and possibly TRBD2, on 6 matching bases. The TCR comes from a male donor with ankylosing spondylitis or in good health (not recorded which). The sequenced sample was blood, either unsorted or a sorted T cell fraction (not recorded which). The CDR3 protein: CASSFHTGATDTQYF. The DNA sequence is TGTGCCAGCAGTTTTCACACGGGAGCCACAGATACGCAGTATTTT.